Included here is one TCR beta chain sequence, with context. Antigen unknown. The protocol was immunoSEQ multiplex PCR, while the TCRdb copy is restricted to in-frame clones and leaves out a portion. The sample has some 5,700 clones; around half are singletons. The record originates from a study of PD-1 blockade in classical Hodgkin lymphoma. Overall study results and limits: Complete responders' baseline diversity resembled that of newly diagnosed patients. Excluded were patients who started nivolumab under 1 year after ASCT, a group that had lower diversity.

All patients relapsed after autologous stem cell transplantation, and brentuximab vedotin exposure varied. Thawed PBMCs supplied CD8+ T cells via magnetic negative selection. Best responses fell into complete response, partial response or progressive disease. This CDR3 has 19 amino acids. Trimming removed 2 bases at V and 0 bases at J, with 17 bases between. Germline assignment: CDR1 MGHRA and CDR2 YSYEKL. This specimen was CD8+ T cells from blood, taken at baseline. The chain combines TRBV4-1 with TRBJ2-6; unclear D gene. This sequence originates from a human donor with classical Hodgkin lymphoma. The CDR3 reads CASSQQAISFGSGANVLTF. The CDR3 DNA is TGCGCCAGCAGCCAACAGGCTATCTCCTTCGGCTCTGGGGCCAACGTCCTGACTTTC.